The 25 T cell receptor beta chains in this list originate from one sample, sequenced in a study of Ad26.COV2.S vaccination and SARS-CoV-2 variants (dated by TCRdb to about 2021). The library relied on the immunoSEQ multiplex PCR assay. The table was pulled from immuneACCESS by TCRdb, which kept in-frame rearrangements only. Such tables lose some clones; where checked, under half of the loss comes from unresolved V genes, and the rest has no known cause. Within this sample are 380,000 or so clones, with approximately 86% of them counted one time only. In total, the top ten clones hold roughly 10% of the sample. This specimen's treatment or condition label, interpreted: approximately 18 received Ad26.COV2.S at low or high dose, single or two shots; roughly 5 received placebo; per-sample allocation not given. Repertoires of vaccine and placebo recipients were sequenced from samples collected on day 63 after the first injection.

This specimen consisted of peripheral blood, obtained in a trial of Ad26.COV2.S vaccine versus placebo. Receptor source: a person aged 18 to 65 who received the Ad26.COV2.S COVID-19 vaccine or a placebo.

V gene TRBV25-1 combines with J gene TRBJ1-1; 8 nucleotides match TRBD1. J was trimmed by 11 bases and V by 2 bases; bases with no gene match: 7. This CDR3 is 13 amino acids long. Germline CDR1 and CDR2: MGHDK and SYGVNS. CDR3 protein: CASSERTGGPAFF. CDR3 nucleotides: TGTGCCAGCAGTGAAAGAACAGGGGGTCCGGCTTTCTTT.

This chain connects TRBV19 to TRBJ1-5, with D maybe TRBD1 (5 bases). The CDR3 covers 16 residues. Germline CDR1 LNHDA, CDR2 SQIVND (reference sequence). V lost 3 bases and J 1 base, leaving 13 bases between the germline ends. The CDR3 spells CASSIRTGASNQPQHF. The DNA for the CDR3 is TGTGCCAGTAGTATCCGGACCGGGGCCAGCAATCAGCCCCAGCATTTT. Combining the CDR3 with reference TRBV19 and TRBJ1-5 gives the whole variable domain DGGITQSPKYLFRKEGQNVTLSCEQNLNHDAMYWYRQDPGQGLRLIYYSQIVNDFQKGDIAEGYSVSREKKESFPLTVTSAQKNPTAFYLCASSIRTGASNQPQHFGDGTRLSIL.

The chain links TRBV9 to TRBJ2-5; 9 bases are shared with TRBD2. CDR1 is SGDLS and CDR2 is YYNGEE in the germline V gene. The CDR3 totals 14 residues. The ends lost 2 bases at V and 4 bases at J; junction bases unmatched: 3. CDR3 loop: CASSVGGGAETQYF. The DNA of the CDR3 is TGTGCCAGCAGCGTTGGCGGGGGGGCAGAGACCCAGTACTTC.

The gene calls are TRBV7-9 and TRBJ2-1; no reliable D call. The ends were cut back, 4 bases at V and 0 bases at J, with 7 bases in the middle. Per the germline V gene, CDR1 is SEHNR and CDR2 is FQNEAQ (reference sequence). This CDR3 spans 14 amino acids. CDR3 residues: CASSSSSSYNEQFF. In nucleotides, the CDR3 is TGTGCCAGCAGCTCAAGTAGCTCCTACAATGAGCAGTTCTTC.

The rearrangement uses TRBV12-3 or TRBV12-4 and TRBJ2-5; D possibly matches TRBD1 or TRBD2 (5 bases each). The CDR3 length is 13 residues. Trimming removed 6 bases at V and 2 bases at J, with 10 bases between. CDR3 amino acids: CASRFGGQETQYF. The CDR3 coding sequence is TGTGCCAGCAGGTTTGGGGGACAAGAGACCCAGTACTTC.

Remarks on this clone: The identical CDR3 is also encoded by other nucleotide sequences in the sample. The J gene is TRBJ2-7, the V gene TRBV6-2 or TRBV6-3, with D unresolved. The germline V gene encodes CDR1 MNHEY and CDR2 SVGEGT. The CDR3 extends over 12 amino acids. Deletions cut 0 bases from V and 3 bases from J, with 3 bases between. Here the CDR3 reads CASSYSVYEQYF. Written as DNA, the CDR3 is TGTGCCAGCAGTTACTCCGTCTACGAGCAGTACTTC.

CDR3 DNA: TGTGCCATCGGGAGGGGCCAGGGGGCATTGGAGACCCAGTACTTC. Protein: CAIGRGQGALETQYF. The chain couples TRBV10-3 to TRBJ2-5, with a possible D match to TRBD1 (8 bases). CDR1 is ENHRY, CDR2 SYGVKD, per germline. Trimming shortened V by 8 bases and J by 5 bases, and 21 bases separated the two germline ends. The CDR3 covers 15 residues.

V usage is TRBV7-9 and J usage is TRBJ2-2; 8 bases align to TRBD2. The CDR3 spans 14 residues. The J segment lost 6 bases and the V segment lost 6 bases, leaving 6 bases of the junction unmatched. CDR1 is SEHNR and CDR2 is FQNEAQ in the germline V gene (reference sequence). The CDR3 sequence is CASSYSGEAGELFF. The CDR3 DNA reads TGTGCCAGCAGTTATAGCGGGGAGGCCGGGGAGCTGTTTTTT.

This sequence joins TRBV4-1 and TRBJ2-7; possibly TRBD2 for D (6 bases). From germline, CDR1 is MGHRA and CDR2 YSYEKL. With 1 base removed from V and 4 bases from J, the gap between germline ends came to 14 bases. The CDR3 sequence is 15 residues long. CDR3 bases: TGCGCCAGCAGCCAAGCACCGGGAGTAGGGTACGAGCAGTACTTC. This codes for CASSQAPGVGYEQYF.

On this clone: The sample carries other DNA sequences with the same CDR3. The chain links TRBV6-5 to TRBJ2-7; 7 bases fit TRBD1. V was clipped by 6 bases and J by 1 base; unmatched bases: 3. The germline gives CDR1 MNHEY, CDR2 SVGAGI. This CDR3 is built from 13 residues. CDR3 coding DNA: TGTGCCAGCAGACGACAGGGTTCCTACGAGCAGTACTTC. Protein product: CASRRQGSYEQYF.

This clone showed up just a few times. The genes are TRBV6-5 and TRBJ1-1; no reliable D call. The CDR3 runs to 13 residues. V shed 2 bases and J shed 1 base, with 5 bases lying between them. Germline V CDR1 and CDR2: MNHEY, SVGAGI. For the CDR3, the DNA is TGTGCCAGCAGTTACAGAGGGAACACTGAAGCTTTCTTT. Translation: CASSYRGNTEAFF.

The chain links TRBV28 to TRBJ2-7, with D possibly TRBD2 on 5 matching bases. The length of the CDR3 is 15 residues. Germline V gene sequence: CDR1 MDHEN, CDR2 SYDVKM. V lost 5 bases to trimming and J lost 3 bases, with 17 bases between them. CDR3 DNA: TGTGCCAGCAGTCGCCCCGGACGGACTTTCTACGAGCAGTACTTC. It codes for CASSRPGRTFYEQYF.

The chain carries TRBV7-8 and TRBJ1-3, with D possibly TRBD1 on 6 matching bases. Germline-derived CDR1 and CDR2 are SGHVS and FQNEAQ. This CDR3 is 17 amino acids long. Trimming left V 3 bases short and J 0 bases short, with 15 bases between. CDR3 loop: CASSLISGDSSGNTIYF. The CDR3 bases are TGTGCCAGCAGCTTGATCTCAGGGGACTCCTCTGGAAACACCATATATTTT.

The CDR3 spells CASSSPGTGNEKLFF. The CDR3 DNA reads as TGTGCCAGTAGTTCCCCCGGGACAGGGAATGAAAAACTGTTTTTT. The rearrangement uses TRBV19 and TRBJ1-4, with 9 bases aligning to TRBD1. Trimming removed 5 bases from V and 5 bases from J; junction bases left unmatched: 6. The CDR3 length is 15 residues. CDR1 and CDR2 (germline): LNHDA, SQIVND (reference sequence).

The chain couples TRBV28 to TRBJ1-2; 9 bases are shared with TRBD1. V gave up 7 bases and J gave up 4 bases; unmatched junction bases: 7. This CDR3 has 14 amino acids. CDR1 is MDHEN, CDR2 SYDVKM, per germline. The CDR3: CASTQGTGSYGYTF. CDR3 sequence (DNA): TGTGCCAGCACCCAAGGGACAGGGAGCTATGGCTACACCTTC.

This clone has just one count. This chain connects TRBV19 to TRBJ2-6, with 7 bases lining up with TRBD1. Looked up from germline, CDR1 is LNHDA and CDR2 is SQIVND (reference sequence). The V segment lost 6 bases and the J segment 2 bases; nucleotides outside the gene matches: 13. The CDR3 length is 18 residues. The chain's CDR3 is CASRLTGFFSAGANVLTF. DNA of the CDR3: TGTGCCAGTAGGCTGACAGGGTTTTTCTCGGCTGGGGCCAACGTCCTGACTTTC.

The chain recombines TRBV7-9 with TRBJ2-3; tentatively, D is TRBD1 or TRBD2 (6 bases each). The CDR3 runs 14 residues. Trimming pared 2 bases from V and 13 bases from J, leaving 19 bases between. Looked up from germline, CDR1 is SEHNR and CDR2 is FQNEAQ (reference sequence). CDR3 in DNA: TGTGCCAGCAGCTTACGCCAGAGGGGGGCCCCCGAGTATTTT. This encodes CASSLRQRGAPEYF.

This clone was seen only once. The chain joins TRBV6-4 to TRBJ2-5; tentatively, D is TRBD1 or TRBD2 (5 bases each). The V end was cut by 3 bases, the J end by 0 bases, with 11 bases between. Per germline, CDR1 MRHNA and CDR2 SNTAGT. The CDR3 sequence is 15 residues long. DNA for the CDR3: TGTGCCAGCAGTGAATGGGACGAGAACCAAGAGACCCAGTACTTC. It yields the protein CASSEWDENQETQYF.

This chain connects TRBV15 to TRBJ2-5; D is unresolved. Trimming shortened V by 0 bases and J by 3 bases, and 8 bases separated the two germline ends. The CDR3 extends over 14 amino acids. Germline-derived CDR1 and CDR2 are LNHNV and YYDKDF (reference sequence). This CDR3 is CATSRDYGKETQYF. The CDR3 region has the DNA TGTGCCACCAGCAGAGATTACGGAAAAGAGACCCAGTACTTC. The full variable domain, rest sourced from reference TRBV15 and TRBJ2-5, is DAMVIQNPRYQVTQFGKPVTLSCSQTLNHNVMYWYQQKSSQAPKLLFHYYDKDFNNEADTPDNFQSRRPNTSFCFLDIRSPGLGDTAMYLCATSRDYGKETQYFGPGTRLLVL.

This chain links TRBV6-6 with TRBJ2-2; no definite D call. The CDR3 runs 12 residues. Per the germline V gene, CDR1 is MNHNY and CDR2 is SVGAGI (reference sequence). V dropped 8 bases and J dropped 5 bases, with 9 bases sitting between them. CDR3 sequence reads: CASGKLTGELFF. The CDR3 nucleotides are TGTGCCAGCGGTAAACTTACCGGGGAGCTGTTTTTT.

The chain joins TRBV5-1 to TRBJ2-1, with 12 bases lining up with TRBD2. V shed 0 bases and J 7 bases; nucleotides not matched to a gene: 5. This CDR3 region has 16 residues. CDR1 is SGHRS and CDR2 is YFSETQ in the germline V gene. The CDR3 sequence is CASSLALAGGRNEQFF. DNA for the CDR3: TGCGCCAGCAGCTTGGCGCTAGCGGGAGGGAGAAATGAGCAGTTCTTC.

This chain links TRBV5-6 with TRBJ2-6, with D tentatively TRBD2 (5 bases). V dropped 0 bases and J dropped 9 bases, with 7 bases sitting between them. This CDR3 comprises 13 residues. Germline values: CDR1 SGHDT, CDR2 YYEEEE. As DNA, the CDR3 is TGTGCCAGCAGCTTGGCGGGGAACAACGTCCTGACTTTC. Translating it yields CASSLAGNNVLTF. The whole variable domain, remainder taken from reference TRBV5-6 and TRBJ2-6, is DAGVTQSPTHLIKTRGQQVTLRCSPKSGHDTVSWYQQALGQGPQFIFQYYEEEERQRGNFPDRFSGHQFPNYSSELNVNALLLGDSALYLCASSLAGNNVLTFGAGSRLTVL.

This clone was counted between two and nine times. The rearrangement joins TRBV19 to TRBJ1-2; D uncertain. Germline loops: CDR1 LNHDA, CDR2 SQIVND (reference sequence). Trimming left V 6 bases short and J 5 bases short, with 13 bases between. The CDR3 contains 13 residues. CDR3 loop: CASSPGMEYGYTF. The CDR3 nucleotides are TGTGCCAGTAGCCCGGGAATGGAGTATGGCTACACCTTC.

The chain couples TRBV7-5 to TRBJ2-7; the table's D call TRBD1 went unverified against the DNA. TRBV7-5 is given as a pseudogene. The CDR3 has 14 residues. CDR3 sequence reads: CVRTLQGHSYEQYF. The DNA of the CDR3 is TGTGTCAGAACCCTTCAGGGGCACTCCTACGAGCAGTACTTC.

The rearrangement links TRBV28 to TRBJ1-1; perhaps TRBD1 as D (5 bases). The V and J ends lost 10 bases and 1 base respectively, with 13 bases between them. The CDR3 is made up of 13 amino acids. Germline values: CDR1 MDHEN, CDR2 SYDVKM. CDR3 loop: CATQGGGNTEAFF. CDR3 sequence (DNA): TGTGCCACTCAGGGCGGGGGGAACACTGAAGCTTTCTTT.